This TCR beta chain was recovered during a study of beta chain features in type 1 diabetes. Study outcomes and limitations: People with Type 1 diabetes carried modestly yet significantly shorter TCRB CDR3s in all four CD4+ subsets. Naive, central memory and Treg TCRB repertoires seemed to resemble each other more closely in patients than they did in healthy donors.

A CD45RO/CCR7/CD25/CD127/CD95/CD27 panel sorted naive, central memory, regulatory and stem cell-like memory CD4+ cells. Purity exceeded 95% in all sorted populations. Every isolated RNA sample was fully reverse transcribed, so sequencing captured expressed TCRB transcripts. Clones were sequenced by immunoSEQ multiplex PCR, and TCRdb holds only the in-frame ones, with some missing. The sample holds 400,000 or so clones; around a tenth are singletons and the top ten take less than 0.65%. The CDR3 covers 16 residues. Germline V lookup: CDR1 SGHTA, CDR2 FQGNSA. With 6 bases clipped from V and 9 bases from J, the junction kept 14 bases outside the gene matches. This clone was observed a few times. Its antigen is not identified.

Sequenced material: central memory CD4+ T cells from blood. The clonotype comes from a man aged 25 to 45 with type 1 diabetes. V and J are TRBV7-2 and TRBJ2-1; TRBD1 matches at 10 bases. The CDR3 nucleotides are TGTGCCAGCAGACCCCCCGGGACAGGGGCTCTGGTTGAGCAGTTCTTC. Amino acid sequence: CASRPPGTGALVEQFF.